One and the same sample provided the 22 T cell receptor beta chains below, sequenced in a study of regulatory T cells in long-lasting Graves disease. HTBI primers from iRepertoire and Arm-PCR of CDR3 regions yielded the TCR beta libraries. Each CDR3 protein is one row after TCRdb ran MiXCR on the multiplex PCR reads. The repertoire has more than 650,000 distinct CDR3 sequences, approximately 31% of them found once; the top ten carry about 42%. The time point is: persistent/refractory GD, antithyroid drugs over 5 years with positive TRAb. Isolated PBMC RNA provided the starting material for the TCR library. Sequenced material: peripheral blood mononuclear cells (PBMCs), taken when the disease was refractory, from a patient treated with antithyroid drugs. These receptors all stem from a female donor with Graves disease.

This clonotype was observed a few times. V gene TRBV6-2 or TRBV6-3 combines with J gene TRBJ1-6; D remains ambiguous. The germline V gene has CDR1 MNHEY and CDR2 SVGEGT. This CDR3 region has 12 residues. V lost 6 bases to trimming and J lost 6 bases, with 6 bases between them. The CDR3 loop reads CASRTLNSPLHF. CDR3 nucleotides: TGTGCCAGCAGGACCCTTAATTCACCCCTCCACTTT.

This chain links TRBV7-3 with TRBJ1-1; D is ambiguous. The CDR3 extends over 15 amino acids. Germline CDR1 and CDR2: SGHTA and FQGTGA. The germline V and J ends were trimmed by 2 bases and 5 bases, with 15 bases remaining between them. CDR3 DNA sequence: TGTGCCAGCAGCTTATGGCCGGGTTCGAGGACTGAAGCTTTCTTT. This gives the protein CASSLWPGSRTEAFF. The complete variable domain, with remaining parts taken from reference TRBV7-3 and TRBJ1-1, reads GAGVSQTPSNKVTEKGKYVELRCDPISGHTALYWYRQSLGQGPEFLIYFQGTGAADDSGLPNDRFFAVRPEGSVSTLKIQRTERGDSAVYLCASSLWPGSRTEAFFGQGTRLTVV.

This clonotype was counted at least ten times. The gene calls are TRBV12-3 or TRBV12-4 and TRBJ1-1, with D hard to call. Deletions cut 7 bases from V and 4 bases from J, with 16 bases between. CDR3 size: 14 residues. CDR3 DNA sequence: TGTGCCAGCAACCCGGGGTGGGTCGCCACTGAAGCTTTCTTT. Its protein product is CASNPGWVATEAFF.

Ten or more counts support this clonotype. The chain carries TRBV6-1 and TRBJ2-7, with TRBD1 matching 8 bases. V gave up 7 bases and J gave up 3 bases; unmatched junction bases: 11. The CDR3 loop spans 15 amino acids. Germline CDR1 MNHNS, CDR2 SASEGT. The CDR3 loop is CASTEDRGTRYEQYF. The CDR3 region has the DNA TGTGCCAGCACCGAAGACAGGGGTACTCGCTACGAGCAGTACTTC.

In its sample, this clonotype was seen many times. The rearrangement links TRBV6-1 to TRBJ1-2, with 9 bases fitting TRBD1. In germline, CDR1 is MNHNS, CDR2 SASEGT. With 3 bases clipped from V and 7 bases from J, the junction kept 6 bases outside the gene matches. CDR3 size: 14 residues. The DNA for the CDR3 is TGTGCCAGCAGTGAGTTACAGGGGGCGCTTGGCTACACCTTC. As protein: CASSELQGALGYTF.

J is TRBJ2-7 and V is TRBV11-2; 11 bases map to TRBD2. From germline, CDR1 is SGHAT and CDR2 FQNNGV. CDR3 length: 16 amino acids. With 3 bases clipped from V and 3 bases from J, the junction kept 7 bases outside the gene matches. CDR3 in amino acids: CASSFTGTSGFYEQYF. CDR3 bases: TGTGCCAGCAGCTTCACCGGGACTAGCGGATTCTACGAGCAGTACTTC.

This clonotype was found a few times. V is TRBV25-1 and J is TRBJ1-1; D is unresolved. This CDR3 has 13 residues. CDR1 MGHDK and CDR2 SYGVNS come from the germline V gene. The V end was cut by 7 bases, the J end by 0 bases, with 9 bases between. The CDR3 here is CASKVTMNTEAFF. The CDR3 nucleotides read TGTGCCAGCAAGGTAACGATGAACACTGAAGCTTTCTTT.

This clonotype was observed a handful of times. CDR3 sequence: CASSDPRYSGNTIYF. The CDR3 DNA reads TGTGCCAGTTCGGACCCAAGATACTCTGGAAACACCATATATTTT. The rearrangement uses TRBV19 and TRBJ1-3; D not resolved. The CDR3 is 15 residues long. Germline values: CDR1 LNHDA, CDR2 SQIVND (reference sequence). The V and J ends lost 8 bases and 0 bases respectively, with 14 bases between them.

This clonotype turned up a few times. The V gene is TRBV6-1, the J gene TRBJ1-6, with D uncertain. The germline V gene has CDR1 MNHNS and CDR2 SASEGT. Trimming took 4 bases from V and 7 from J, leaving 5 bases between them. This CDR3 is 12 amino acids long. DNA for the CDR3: TGTGCCAGCAGTGCGGTCAATTCACCCCTCCACTTT. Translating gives CASSAVNSPLHF.

CDR3 amino acids: CASSPSSGHSKNIQYF. CDR3 DNA sequence: TGTGCCAGCTCTCCGAGTTCGGGGCATAGCAAAAACATTCAGTACTTC. This chain connects TRBV6-1 to TRBJ2-4, with D perhaps given as TRBD1 or TRBD2 (5 bases each). The germline V and J ends were trimmed by 8 bases and 3 bases, with 20 bases remaining between them. The CDR3 covers 16 residues. CDR1 MNHNS and CDR2 SASEGT come from the germline V gene.

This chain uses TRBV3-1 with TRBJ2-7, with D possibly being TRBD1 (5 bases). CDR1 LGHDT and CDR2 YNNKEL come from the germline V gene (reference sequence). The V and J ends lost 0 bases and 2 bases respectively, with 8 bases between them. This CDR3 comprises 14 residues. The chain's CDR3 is CASSQDDRPYEQYF. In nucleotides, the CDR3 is TGTGCCAGCAGCCAAGACGACAGACCCTACGAGCAGTACTTC.

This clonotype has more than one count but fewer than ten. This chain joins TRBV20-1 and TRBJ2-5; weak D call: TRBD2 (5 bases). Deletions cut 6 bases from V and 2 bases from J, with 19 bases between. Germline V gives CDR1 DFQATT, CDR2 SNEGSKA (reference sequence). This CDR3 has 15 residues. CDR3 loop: CSAITRESSQETQYF. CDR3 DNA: TGCAGTGCGATCACGAGGGAGAGCTCACAAGAGACCCAGTACTTC.

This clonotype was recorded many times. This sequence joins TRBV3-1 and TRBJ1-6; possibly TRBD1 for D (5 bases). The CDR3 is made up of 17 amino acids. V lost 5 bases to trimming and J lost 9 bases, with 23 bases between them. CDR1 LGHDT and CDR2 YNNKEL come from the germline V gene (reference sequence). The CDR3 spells CASSATQGTGESSPLHF. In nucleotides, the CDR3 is TGTGCCAGCAGCGCTACCCAGGGTACGGGGGAGAGTTCACCCCTCCACTTT.

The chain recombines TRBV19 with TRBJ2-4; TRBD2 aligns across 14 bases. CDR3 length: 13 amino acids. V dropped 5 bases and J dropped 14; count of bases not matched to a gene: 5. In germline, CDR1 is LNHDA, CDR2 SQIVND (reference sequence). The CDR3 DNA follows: TGTGCCAGTAGTCACGGACTAGCGGGAGGAGAGTACTTC. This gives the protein CASSHGLAGGEYF. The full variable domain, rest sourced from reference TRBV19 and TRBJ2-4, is DGGITQSPKYLFRKEGQNVTLSCEQNLNHDAMYWYRQDPGQGLRLIYYSQIVNDFQKGDIAEGYSVSREKKESFPLTVTSAQKNPTAFYLCASSHGLAGGEYFGAGTRLSVL.

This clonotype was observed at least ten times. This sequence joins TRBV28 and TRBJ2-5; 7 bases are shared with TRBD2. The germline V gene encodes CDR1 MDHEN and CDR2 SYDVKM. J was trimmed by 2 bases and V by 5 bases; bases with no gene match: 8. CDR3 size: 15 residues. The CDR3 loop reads CASSVREWYQETQYF. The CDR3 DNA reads TGTGCCAGCAGTGTGCGGGAGTGGTATCAAGAGACCCAGTACTTC.

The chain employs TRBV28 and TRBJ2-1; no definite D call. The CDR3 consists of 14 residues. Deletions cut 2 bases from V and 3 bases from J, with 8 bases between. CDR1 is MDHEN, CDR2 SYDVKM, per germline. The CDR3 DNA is TGTGCCAGCAGTTTAGTAGGCGGCTACAATGAGCAGTTCTTC. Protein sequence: CASSLVGGYNEQFF.

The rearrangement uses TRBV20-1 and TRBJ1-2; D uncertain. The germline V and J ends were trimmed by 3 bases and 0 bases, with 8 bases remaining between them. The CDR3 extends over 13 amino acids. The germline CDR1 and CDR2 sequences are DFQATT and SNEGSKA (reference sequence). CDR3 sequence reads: CSARVQANYGYTF. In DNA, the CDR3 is TGCAGTGCTAGGGTTCAAGCTAACTATGGCTACACCTTC.

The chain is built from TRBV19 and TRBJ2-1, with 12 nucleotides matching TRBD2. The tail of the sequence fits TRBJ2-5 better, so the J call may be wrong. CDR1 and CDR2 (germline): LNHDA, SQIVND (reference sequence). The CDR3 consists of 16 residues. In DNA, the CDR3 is TGTGCCAGTAGTATAAGACTAGCGGGAGAAGCGGAGACCCAGTACTTC. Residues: CASSIRLAGEAETQYF.

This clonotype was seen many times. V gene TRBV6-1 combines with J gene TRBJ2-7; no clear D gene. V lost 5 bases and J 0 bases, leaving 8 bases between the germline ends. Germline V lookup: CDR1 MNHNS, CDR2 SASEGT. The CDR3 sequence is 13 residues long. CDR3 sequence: CASSRRSSYEQYF. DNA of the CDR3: TGTGCCAGCAGTCGAAGGAGCTCCTACGAGCAGTACTTC.

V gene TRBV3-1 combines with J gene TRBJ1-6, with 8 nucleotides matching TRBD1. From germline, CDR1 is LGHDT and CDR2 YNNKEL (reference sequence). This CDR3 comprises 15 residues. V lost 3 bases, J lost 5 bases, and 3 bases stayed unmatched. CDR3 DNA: TGTGCCAGCAGCCATACAGGGGGGGATAATTCACCCCTCCACTTT. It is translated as CASSHTGGDNSPLHF. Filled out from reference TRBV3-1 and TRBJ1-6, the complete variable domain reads DTAVSQTPKYLVTQMGNDKSIKCEQNLGHDTMYWYKQDSKKFLKIMFSYNNKELIINETVPNRFSPKSPDKAHLNLHINSLELGDSAVYFCASSHTGGDNSPLHFGNGTRLTVT.

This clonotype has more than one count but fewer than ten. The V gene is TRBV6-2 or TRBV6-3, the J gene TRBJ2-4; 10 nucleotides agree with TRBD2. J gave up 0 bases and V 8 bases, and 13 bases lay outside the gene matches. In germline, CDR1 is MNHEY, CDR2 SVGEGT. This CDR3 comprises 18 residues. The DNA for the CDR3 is TGTGCCAGCGAAAATAGCGGGAGGTTCAGACTAGCCAAAAACATTCAGTACTTC. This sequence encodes CASENSGRFRLAKNIQYF.

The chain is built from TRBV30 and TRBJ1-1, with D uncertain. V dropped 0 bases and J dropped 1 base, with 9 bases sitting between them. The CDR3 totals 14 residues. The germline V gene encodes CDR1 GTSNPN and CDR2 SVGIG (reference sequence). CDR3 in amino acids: CAWSVLVKNTEAFF. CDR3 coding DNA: TGTGCCTGGAGTGTATTGGTGAAGAACACTGAAGCTTTCTTT. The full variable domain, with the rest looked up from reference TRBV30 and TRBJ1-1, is SQTIHQWPATLVQPVGSPLSLECTVEGTSNPNLYWYRQAAGRGLQLLFYSVGIGQISSEVPQNLSASRPQDRQFILSSKKLLLSDSGFYLCAWSVLVKNTEAFFGQGTRLTVV.